This T cell receptor beta chain was captured by sequencing in a study of blood T cell repertoires in COVID-19. As for the study in general: Acute-phase and convalescent COVID-19 samples originated in the United States, Italy and Spain. PBMCs, B-cell-depleted T cells, or T cells were the source of the cDNA or gDNA that made up the material.

Original processing methods: It was from reference gene primer amplification that nucleated cell counts were estimated. Some clones are missing from TCRdb's copy, which holds only in-frame ones; the method was immunoSEQ multiplex PCR. V, J and clone size were drawn from that table, and D and trimming were deduced from the DNA. In the table there are 80,000 to 100,000 clones, around 87% of which are singletons. The sample comprised peripheral blood. This clonotype was obtained from a human donor in a cohort sampled during active COVID-19.

Here the CDR3 reads CASSTTSGRHEQYF. The CDR3 DNA reads as TGTGCCAGCAGTACCACTAGCGGGAGACACGAGCAGTACTTC. The rearrangement links TRBV6-5 to TRBJ2-7; the match to TRBD2 covers 11 bases. Per the germline V gene, CDR1 is MNHEY and CDR2 is SVGAGI. With V trimmed by 5 bases and J by 5 bases, 5 bases remained unmatched. This CDR3 has 14 residues.